Presented here are 10 T cell receptor beta chains from one specimen sequenced in a study of CD8 T cells in ankylosing spondylitis. Study results and caveats: Ankylosing spondylitis blood seemed to carry a telltale TCR beta motif made of under ten highly homologous variants.

Antigens for these TCRs are unknown. One entry per CDR3 protein results from TCRdb running MiXCR on the 5' RACE reads. This sample yields roughly 490,000 distinct CDR3 sequences, of which about 5% are seen a single time; around 3.6% belongs to the top ten. The sequenced sample consisted of blood, either unsorted or a sorted T cell fraction (not recorded which). The receptors were gathered from a male donor with ankylosing spondylitis.

This clonotype was found many times. The chain employs TRBV20-1 and TRBJ2-4, with D maybe TRBD2 (5 bases). The CDR3 loop spans 13 amino acids. The germline gives CDR1 DFQATT, CDR2 SNEGSKA (reference sequence). Trimming pared 6 bases from V and 3 bases from J, leaving 12 bases between. The CDR3 DNA reads as TGCAGTGCCTTGAGGACTGGCAAAAACATTCAGTACTTC. It encodes CSALRTGKNIQYF.

The V gene is TRBV7-9, the J gene TRBJ1-5; D gene unclear. The CDR3 has 12 amino acids. Trimming removed 5 bases at V and 5 bases at J, with 7 bases between. Looked up from germline, CDR1 is SEHNR and CDR2 is FQNEAQ (reference sequence). The CDR3 here is CASSGEHQPQHF. The CDR3 nucleotides are TGTGCCAGCAGCGGGGAGCATCAGCCCCAGCATTTT. Supplemented by reference TRBV7-9 and TRBJ1-5, the full variable domain reads DTGVSQNPRHKITKRGQNVTFRCDPISEHNRLYWYRQTLGQGPEFLTYFQNEAQLEKSRLLSDRFSAERPKGSFSTLEIQRTEQGDSAMYLCASSGEHQPQHFGDGTRLSIL.

This clonotype was recorded many times. The J gene is TRBJ2-4, the V gene TRBV20-1; maybe TRBD2 (5 bases). The V gene lost 0 bases and the J gene lost 8 bases, with 8 bases spanning the gap. From germline, CDR1 is DFQATT and CDR2 SNEGSKA (reference sequence). This CDR3 spans 12 amino acids. The CDR3 sequence is CSAREMRDIQYF. CDR3 coding DNA: TGCAGTGCTAGAGAAATGAGGGACATTCAGTACTTC.

In its sample, this clonotype was seen a few times. The J gene is TRBJ2-7, the V gene TRBV24-1; the D is unclear. Per the germline V gene, CDR1 is KGHDR and CDR2 is SFDVKD. V shed 5 bases and J shed 2 bases, with 12 bases lying between them. This CDR3 is 14 amino acids long. The chain's CDR3 is CATSGSRPTYEQYF. CDR3 in DNA: TGTGCCACCAGTGGCTCGCGGCCTACCTACGAGCAGTACTTC.

This clonotype was seen repeatedly, ten times or more. This chain links TRBV7-2 with TRBJ2-7; D perhaps matches TRBD1 (6 bases). The CDR3 covers 12 residues. The germline CDR1 and CDR2 sequences are SGHTA and FQGNSA. V lost 1 base to trimming and J lost 7 bases, with 8 bases between them. The CDR3 loop is CASSLGQEEQYF. The CDR3 bases are TGTGCCAGCAGCTTAGGACAGGAGGAGCAGTACTTC.

This rearrangement joins TRBV15 to TRBJ2-5; D is unclear. Trimming took 0 bases from V and 10 from J, leaving 12 bases between them. The germline V gene encodes CDR1 LNHNV and CDR2 YYDKDF (reference sequence). CDR3 length: 13 residues. The CDR3 is CATSRDGRSGQYF. CDR3 sequence (DNA): TGTGCCACCAGCAGAGATGGCCGTTCTGGCCAGTACTTC.

This clonotype was counted at least ten times. V gene TRBV5-1 combines with J gene TRBJ2-1, with D perhaps TRBD1 (5 bases). V lost 0 bases and J lost 1, with 8 bases in between. This CDR3 spans 15 amino acids. Germline V gene data show CDR1 as SGHRS and CDR2 as YFSETQ. The CDR3 region is CASSLAQVSYNEQFF. The DNA of the CDR3 is TGCGCCAGCAGCTTGGCACAGGTGTCCTACAATGAGCAGTTCTTC.

This clonotype showed up many times. The gene calls are TRBV6-1 and TRBJ1-5, with D possibly being TRBD1 (5 bases). The germline V gene has CDR1 MNHNS and CDR2 SASEGT. Trimming took 6 bases from V and 2 from J, leaving 14 bases between them. CDR3 length equals 15 residues. The CDR3 spells CASSRGITGNQPQHF. The CDR3 DNA reads TGTGCCAGCAGCCGGGGGATTACGGGCAATCAGCCCCAGCATTTT.

Many counts were recorded for this clonotype. The chain is built from TRBV5-1 and TRBJ1-2; the D gene is possibly TRBD1 (5 bases). V lost 7 bases and J 8 bases, leaving 18 bases between the germline ends. This CDR3 comprises 13 residues. The germline gives CDR1 SGHRS, CDR2 YFSETQ. For the CDR3, the DNA is TGCGCCAGCGGGCCAGGGACGGTAAAAGGCTACACCTTC. As protein: CASGPGTVKGYTF.

This clonotype was counted a few times. This chain joins TRBV4-2 and TRBJ2-5; D remains ambiguous. Germline-derived CDR1 and CDR2 are LGHNA and YNFKEQ. This CDR3 has 15 residues. Trimming cost V 4 bases and J 5 bases, with 17 bases left between them. The CDR3 coding sequence is TGTGCCAGCAGCCTAGACGTGGCGGTGCAGGAGACCCAGTACTTC. Translating it yields CASSLDVAVQETQYF.